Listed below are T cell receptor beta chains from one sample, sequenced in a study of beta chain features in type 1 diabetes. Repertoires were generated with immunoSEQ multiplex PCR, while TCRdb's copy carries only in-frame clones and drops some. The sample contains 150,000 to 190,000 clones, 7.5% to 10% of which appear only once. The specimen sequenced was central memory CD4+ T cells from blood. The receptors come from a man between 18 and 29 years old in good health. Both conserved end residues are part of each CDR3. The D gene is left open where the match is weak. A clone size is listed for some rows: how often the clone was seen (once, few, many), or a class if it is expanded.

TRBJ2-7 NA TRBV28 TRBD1 CASSWTGDYEQYF TGTGCCAGCAGTTGGACAGGGGATTACGAGCAGTACTTC
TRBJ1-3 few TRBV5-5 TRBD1 CASSLRQGAGNTIYF TGTGCCAGCAGCCTCCGACAGGGGGCCGGAAACACCATATATTTT
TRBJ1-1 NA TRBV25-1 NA CASSRGSNTEAFF TGTGCCAGCAGCCGAGGGAGCAACACTGAAGCTTTCTTT
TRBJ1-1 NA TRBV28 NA CASSLDGLTNTEAFF TGTGCCAGCAGTCTGGACGGACTAACGAACACTGAAGCTTTCTTT
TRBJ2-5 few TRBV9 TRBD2 CASSLIGGAMETQYF TGTGCCAGCAGCCTAATCGGGGGGGCGATGGAGACCCAGTACTTC
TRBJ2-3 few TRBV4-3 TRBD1 CASSQEKSTGGTTSTDTQYF TGCGCCAGCAGCCAAGAAAAATCGACAGGGGGAACTACTAGCACAGATACGCAGTATTTT
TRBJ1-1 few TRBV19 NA CASSLLGESNTEAFF TGTGCCAGTAGCCTCTTAGGGGAATCGAACACTGAAGCTTTCTTT
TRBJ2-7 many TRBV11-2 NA CASSLDRALYEQYF TGTGCCAGCAGCTTAGATCGAGCGCTCTACGAGCAGTACTTC
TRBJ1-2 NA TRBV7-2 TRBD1 CASSPGQTSGGYTF TGTGCCAGCAGCCCGGGACAGACCTCCGGTGGCTACACCTTC
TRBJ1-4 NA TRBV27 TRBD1 CASRLQGASNEKLFF TGTGCCAGCAGGTTACAGGGGGCATCTAATGAAAAACTGTTTTTT
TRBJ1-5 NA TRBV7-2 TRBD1 CASSLGQGRGYSNQPQHF TGTGCCAGCAGCTTGGGACAGGGAAGGGGGTATAGCAATCAGCCCCAGCATTTT
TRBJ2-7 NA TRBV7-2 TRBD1 CASSFQGQGTEQYF TGTGCCAGCAGCTTCCAGGGACAGGGAACCGAGCAGTACTTC
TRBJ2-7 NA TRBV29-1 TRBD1 CSVEPGQGASEQYF TGCAGCGTTGAGCCGGGACAGGGGGCGTCTGAGCAGTACTTC
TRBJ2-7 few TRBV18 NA CASSPAGTYEQYF TGTGCCAGCTCACCAGCCGGGACCTACGAGCAGTACTTC
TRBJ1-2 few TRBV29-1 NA CSVGAQRGYTF TGCAGCGTTGGGGCCCAGCGGGGCTACACCTTC
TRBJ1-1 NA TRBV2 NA CASSPQGNTEAFF TGTGCCAGCAGTCCCCAGGGGAACACTGAAGCTTTCTTT
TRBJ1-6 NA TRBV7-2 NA CASMSSYNSPLHF TGTGCCAGCATGAGCTCCTATAATTCACCCCTCCACTTT
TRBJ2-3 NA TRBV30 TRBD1 CAWSLTQGASTDTQYF TGTGCCTGGAGTCTAACACAGGGGGCTAGCACAGATACGCAGTATTTT
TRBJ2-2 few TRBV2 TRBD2 CASSGLAGLAGELFF TGTGCCAGCAGCGGACTAGCGGGCCTCGCCGGGGAGCTGTTTTTT
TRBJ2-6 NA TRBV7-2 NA CASSLEIGSGANVLTF TGTGCCAGCAGCTTAGAAATCGGCTCTGGGGCCAACGTCCTGACTTTC
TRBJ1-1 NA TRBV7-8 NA CASSLGRHTEAFF TGTGCCAGCAGCTTGGGCAGGCACACTGAAGCTTTCTTT
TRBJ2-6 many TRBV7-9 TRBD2 CAAGRSGANVLTF TGTGCAGCGGGAAGATCTGGGGCCAACGTCCTGACTTTC
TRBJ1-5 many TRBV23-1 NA CASSQSVVVAGPRGPQHF TGCGCCAGCAGTCAATCGGTGGTCGTCGCGGGTCCTCGGGGGCCCCAGCATTTT
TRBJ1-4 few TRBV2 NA CASSENRDIGEKLFF TGTGCCAGCAGTGAAAACAGGGACATTGGTGAAAAACTGTTTTTT
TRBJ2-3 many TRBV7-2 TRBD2 CASSPGLAGDRDTQYF TGTGCCAGCAGCCCGGGACTAGCGGGAGATAGAGATACGCAGTATTTT
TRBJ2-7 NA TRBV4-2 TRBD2 CASSQLSGSISYEQYF TGTGCCAGCAGCCAACTTAGCGGGAGCATTTCCTACGAGCAGTACTTC
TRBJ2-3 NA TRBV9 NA CASSPYQLTDTQYF TGTGCCAGCAGCCCATACCAACTCACAGATACGCAGTATTTT
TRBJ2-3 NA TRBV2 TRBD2 CASSDLAGSTDTQYF TGTGCCAGCAGTGATCTAGCGGGAAGCACAGATACGCAGTATTTT
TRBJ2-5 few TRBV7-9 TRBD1 CASSLAPGTGGARETQYF TGTGCCAGCAGCTTAGCACCAGGGACAGGGGGCGCAAGGGAGACCCAGTACTTC
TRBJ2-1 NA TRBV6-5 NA CASSPRLGNEQFF TGTGCCAGCAGTCCCAGACTGGGCAATGAGCAGTTCTTC